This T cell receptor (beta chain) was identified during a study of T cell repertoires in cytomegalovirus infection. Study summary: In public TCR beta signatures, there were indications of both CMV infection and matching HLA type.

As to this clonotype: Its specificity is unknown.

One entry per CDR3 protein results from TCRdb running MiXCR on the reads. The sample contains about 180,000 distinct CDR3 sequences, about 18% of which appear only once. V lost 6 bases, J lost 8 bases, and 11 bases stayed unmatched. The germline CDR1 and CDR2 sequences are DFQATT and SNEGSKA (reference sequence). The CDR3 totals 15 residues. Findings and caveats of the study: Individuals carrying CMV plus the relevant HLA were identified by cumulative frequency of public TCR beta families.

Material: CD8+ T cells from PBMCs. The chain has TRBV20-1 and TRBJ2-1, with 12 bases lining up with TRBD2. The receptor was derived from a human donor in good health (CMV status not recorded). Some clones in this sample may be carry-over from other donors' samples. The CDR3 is CSADRLAGGPYEQFF. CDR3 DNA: TGCAGTGCCGACCGTCTAGCGGGGGGGCCCTATGAGCAGTTCTTC.